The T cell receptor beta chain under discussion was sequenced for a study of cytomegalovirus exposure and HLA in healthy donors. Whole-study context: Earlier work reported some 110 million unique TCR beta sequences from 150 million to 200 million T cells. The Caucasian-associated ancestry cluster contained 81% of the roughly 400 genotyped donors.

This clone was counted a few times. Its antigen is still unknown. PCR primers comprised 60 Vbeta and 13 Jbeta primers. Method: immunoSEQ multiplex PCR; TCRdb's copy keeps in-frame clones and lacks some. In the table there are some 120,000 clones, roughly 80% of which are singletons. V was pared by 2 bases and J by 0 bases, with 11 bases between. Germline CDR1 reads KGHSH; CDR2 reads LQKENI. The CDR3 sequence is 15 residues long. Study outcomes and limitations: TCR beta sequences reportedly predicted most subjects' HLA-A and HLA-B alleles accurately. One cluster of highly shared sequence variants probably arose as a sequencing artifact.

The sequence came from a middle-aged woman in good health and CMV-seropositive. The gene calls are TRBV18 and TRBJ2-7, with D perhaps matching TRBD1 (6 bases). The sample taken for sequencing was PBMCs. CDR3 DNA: TGTGCCAGCTCACCAAAACAGGGAAGCTCCTACGAGCAGTACTTC. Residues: CASSPKQGSSYEQYF.